Presented here are 3 T cell receptor beta chains from one specimen sequenced in a study of beta chain features in type 1 diabetes. Expressed TCRB transcripts were sequenced because the isolated RNA had all been reverse transcribed beforehand. Clones were read by immunoSEQ multiplex PCR, and TCRdb kept only the in-frame ones, dropping some. The table has about 180,000 clones, approximately 13% seen once. Specimen: central memory CD4+ T cells from blood. The receptors shown here come from a woman between 18 and 29 years old in good health.

This clone was seen only a few times. The V call is TRBV6-5, the J call TRBJ1-4; unclear D gene. This CDR3 has 14 residues. Germline assignment: CDR1 MNHEY and CDR2 SVGAGI. The V and J ends lost 2 bases and 4 bases respectively, with 8 bases between them. The CDR3 nucleotides read TGTGCCAGCAGTTACGGGAGACTTAATGAAAAACTGTTTTTT. This sequence encodes CASSYGRLNEKLFF.

This chain uses TRBV29-1 with TRBJ2-7; the match to TRBD2 covers 7 bases. Germline values: CDR1 SQVTM, CDR2 ANQGSEA. V was pared by 7 bases and J by 3 bases, with 6 bases of the junction left unmatched. This CDR3 is built from 12 residues. CDR3 in amino acids: CSAQGGVYEQYF. The DNA of the CDR3 is TGCAGCGCCCAGGGAGGGGTCTACGAGCAGTACTTC.

The CDR3 bases are TGTGCCAGCAGCCGACAGCTGAACACTGAAGCTTTCTTT. Its translation: CASSRQLNTEAFF. This chain joins TRBV7-2 and TRBJ1-1; weak D call: TRBD1 (5 bases). CDR1 and CDR2 (germline): SGHTA, FQGNSA. This CDR3 comprises 13 residues. Trimming took 5 bases from V and 0 from J, leaving 7 bases between them.